This T cell receptor (beta chain) was observed in a study of cytomegalovirus exposure and HLA in healthy donors. This clone was seen just once. The antigen is unknown. Notes on the study in general: Later on, an analysis showed TCR association rates differing by HLA locus, with DRB1 the most and HLA-C the fewest. Previous analysis showed most TCR beta V segments were productive about 87% or about 30% of the time. When a later analysis was performed, an Asian-associated ancestry cluster reportedly had fewer N-insertions than the roughly 700-donor mean. Roughly uniform sequencing depth across donors was assumed, possibly incorrectly.

PCR primers comprised 60 Vbeta and 13 Jbeta primers. The data were produced by immunoSEQ multiplex PCR, yet TCRdb's version contains in-frame clones alone and is incomplete. Seen here are fewer than 150,000 clones, about 80% observed once, and the top ten hold 1%. CDR3 length: 14 amino acids. Trimming stripped 2 bases from V and 2 bases from J, with 9 bases between. CDR1 and CDR2 (germline): MGHRA, YSYEKL. The sequence derives from a middle-aged man in good health and CMV-seronegative. Sequenced: PBMCs. The gene calls are TRBV4-1 and TRBJ1-2; D is unresolved. The CDR3 is CASSQFGQNYGYTF. The CDR3 nucleotides are TGCGCCAGCAGCCAATTCGGTCAAAACTATGGCTACACCTTC.